This T cell receptor (beta chain) was profiled in a study of cytomegalovirus exposure and HLA in healthy donors. This clone appeared a few times. As yet, its antigen is unknown. PCR primers comprised 60 Vbeta and 13 Jbeta primers. Only in-frame clones appear in the TCRdb table, and some are missing; sequencing was by immunoSEQ multiplex PCR. The data hold under 200,000 clones, with roughly 85% observed a single time. General study results and limits: In terms of immune exposure information, only CMV serostatus was available. According to the study, 150 to 200 TCR beta chains were cytomegalovirus-associated. Analysis performed later showed TCR beta chains linked to HLA being more clonally expanded than equally common others.

Germline CDR1 and CDR2: MNHNS and SASEGT. V trimming: 8 bases; J trimming: 7 bases; junction bases outside the gene matches: 8. The CDR3 covers 13 residues. V gene TRBV6-1 combines with J gene TRBJ2-1, with 7 nucleotides matching TRBD1. This clonotype was obtained from a woman in her 40s in good health and CMV-seronegative. Sequencing was done on a sample of PBMCs. The CDR3 DNA sequence: TGTGCCAGCTGGGACAGCCTAGGGAATGAGCAGTTCTTC. Its translation: CASWDSLGNEQFF.